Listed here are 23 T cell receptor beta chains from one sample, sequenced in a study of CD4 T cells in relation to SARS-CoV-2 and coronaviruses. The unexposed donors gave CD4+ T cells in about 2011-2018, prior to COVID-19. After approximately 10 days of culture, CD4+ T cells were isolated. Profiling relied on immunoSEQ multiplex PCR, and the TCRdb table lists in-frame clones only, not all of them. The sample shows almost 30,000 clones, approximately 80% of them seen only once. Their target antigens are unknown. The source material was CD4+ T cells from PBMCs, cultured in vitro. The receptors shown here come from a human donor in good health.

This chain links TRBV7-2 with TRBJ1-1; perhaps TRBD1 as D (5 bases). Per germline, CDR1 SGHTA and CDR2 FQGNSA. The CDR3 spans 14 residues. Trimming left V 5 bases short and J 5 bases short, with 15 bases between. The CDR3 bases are TGTGCCAGCAGCAATAAACCGGGGGGGACTGAAGCTTTCTTT. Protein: CASSNKPGGTEAFF.

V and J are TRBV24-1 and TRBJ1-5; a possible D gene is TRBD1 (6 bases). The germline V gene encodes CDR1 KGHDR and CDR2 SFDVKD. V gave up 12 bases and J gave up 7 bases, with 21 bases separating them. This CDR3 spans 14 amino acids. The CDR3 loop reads CASPQGQVDQPQHF. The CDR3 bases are TGTGCCTCCCCTCAGGGGCAGGTCGACCAGCCCCAGCATTTT.

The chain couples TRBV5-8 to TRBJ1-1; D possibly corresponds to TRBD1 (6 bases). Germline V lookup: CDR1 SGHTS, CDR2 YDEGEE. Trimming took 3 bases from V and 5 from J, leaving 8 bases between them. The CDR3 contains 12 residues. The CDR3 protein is CASSWGATEAFF. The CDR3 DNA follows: TGTGCCAGCAGCTGGGGGGCAACTGAAGCTTTCTTT. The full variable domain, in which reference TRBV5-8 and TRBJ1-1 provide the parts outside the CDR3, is EAGVTQSPTHLIKTRGQQATLRCSPISGHTSVYWYQQALGLGLQFLLWYDEGEERNRGNFPPRFSGRQFPNYSSELNVNALELEDSALYLCASSWGATEAFFGQGTRLTVV.

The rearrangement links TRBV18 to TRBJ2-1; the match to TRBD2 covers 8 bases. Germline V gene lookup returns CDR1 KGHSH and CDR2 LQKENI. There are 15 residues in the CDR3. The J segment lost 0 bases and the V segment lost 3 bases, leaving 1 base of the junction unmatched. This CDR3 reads CASSPGGASYNEQFF. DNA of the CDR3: TGTGCCAGCTCACCCGGGGGGGCCTCCTACAATGAGCAGTTCTTC.

CDR3 in DNA: TGTGCCAGCAGTTCGGACAGTAACTATGGCTACACCTTC. This codes for CASSSDSNYGYTF. The J gene is TRBJ1-2, the V gene TRBV27, with a tentative D call TRBD1 (6 bases). The CDR3 spans 13 residues. Germline V gene sequence: CDR1 MNHEY, CDR2 SMNVEV (reference sequence). The germline V and J ends were trimmed by 4 bases and 1 base, with 7 bases remaining between them.

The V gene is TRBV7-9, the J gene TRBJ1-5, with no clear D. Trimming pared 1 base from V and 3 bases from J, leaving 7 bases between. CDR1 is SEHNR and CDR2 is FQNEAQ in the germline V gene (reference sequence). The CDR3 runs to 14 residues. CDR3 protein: CASSLGRSNQPQHF. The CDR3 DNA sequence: TGTGCCAGCAGCTTAGGCAGGTCCAATCAGCCCCAGCATTTT.

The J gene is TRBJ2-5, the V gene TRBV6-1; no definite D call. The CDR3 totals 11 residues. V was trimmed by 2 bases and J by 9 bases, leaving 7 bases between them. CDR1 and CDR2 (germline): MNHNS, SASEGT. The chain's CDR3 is CASSEPQPQYF. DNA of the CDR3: TGTGCCAGCAGTGAACCCCAACCCCAGTACTTC.

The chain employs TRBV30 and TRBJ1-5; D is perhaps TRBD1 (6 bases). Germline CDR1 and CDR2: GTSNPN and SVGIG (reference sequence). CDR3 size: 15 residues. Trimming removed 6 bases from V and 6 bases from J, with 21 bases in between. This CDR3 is CACSRGAGGSQPQHF. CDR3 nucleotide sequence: TGTGCCTGTTCTCGCGGCGCGGGGGGCAGTCAGCCCCAGCATTTT.

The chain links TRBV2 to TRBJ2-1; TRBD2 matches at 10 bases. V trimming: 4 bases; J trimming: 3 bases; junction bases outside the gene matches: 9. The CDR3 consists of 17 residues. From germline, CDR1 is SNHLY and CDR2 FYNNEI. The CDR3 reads CASSVEAGGLFYNEQFF. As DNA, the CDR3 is TGTGCCAGCAGTGTGGAAGCGGGGGGGCTTTTCTACAATGAGCAGTTCTTC. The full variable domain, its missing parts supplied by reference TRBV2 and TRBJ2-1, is EPEVTQTPSHQVTQMGQEVILRCVPISNHLYFYWYRQILGQKVEFLVSFYNNEISEKSEIFDDQFSVERPDGSNFTLKIRSTKLEDSAMYFCASSVEAGGLFYNEQFFGPGTRLTVL.

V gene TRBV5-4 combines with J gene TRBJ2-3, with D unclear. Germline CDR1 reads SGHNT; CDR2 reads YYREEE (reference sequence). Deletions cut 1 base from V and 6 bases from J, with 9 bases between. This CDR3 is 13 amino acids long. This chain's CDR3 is CASSLTSVDTQYF. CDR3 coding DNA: TGTGCCAGCAGCTTGACGAGCGTTGATACGCAGTATTTT.

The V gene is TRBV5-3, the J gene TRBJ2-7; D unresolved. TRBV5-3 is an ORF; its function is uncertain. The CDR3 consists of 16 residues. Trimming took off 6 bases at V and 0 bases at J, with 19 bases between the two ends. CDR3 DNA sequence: TGTGCCAGAACCTCGAAAAAGGACGCGAGCTCCTACGAGCAGTACTTC. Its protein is CARTSKKDASSYEQYF.

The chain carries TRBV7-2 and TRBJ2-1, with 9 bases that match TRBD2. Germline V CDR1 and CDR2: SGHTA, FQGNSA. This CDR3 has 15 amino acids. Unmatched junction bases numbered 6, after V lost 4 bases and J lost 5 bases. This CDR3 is CASSSSSGINNEQFF. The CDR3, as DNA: TGTGCCAGCAGCTCCTCTAGCGGGATCAACAATGAGCAGTTCTTC.

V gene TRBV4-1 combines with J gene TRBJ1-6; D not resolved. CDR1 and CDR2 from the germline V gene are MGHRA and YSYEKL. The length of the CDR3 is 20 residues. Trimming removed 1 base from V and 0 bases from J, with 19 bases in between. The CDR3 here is CASSQGGGGGPSSYNSPLHF. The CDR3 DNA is TGCGCCAGCAGCCAAGGTGGTGGTGGAGGACCCAGCTCCTATAATTCACCCCTCCACTTT.

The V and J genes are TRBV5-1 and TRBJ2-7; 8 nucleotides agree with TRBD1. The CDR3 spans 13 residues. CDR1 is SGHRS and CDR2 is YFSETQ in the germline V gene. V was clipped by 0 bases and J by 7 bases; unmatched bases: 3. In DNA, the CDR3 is TGCGCCAGCAGCTTGGGGACAGGGCTGGAGCAGTACTTC. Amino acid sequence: CASSLGTGLEQYF.

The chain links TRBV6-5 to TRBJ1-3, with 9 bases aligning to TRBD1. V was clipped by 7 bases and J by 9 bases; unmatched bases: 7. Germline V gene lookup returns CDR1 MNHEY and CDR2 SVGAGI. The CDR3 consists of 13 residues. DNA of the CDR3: TGTGCCAGCACCCGAGACAGGGGGTCCACCATATATTTT. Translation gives CASTRDRGSTIYF.

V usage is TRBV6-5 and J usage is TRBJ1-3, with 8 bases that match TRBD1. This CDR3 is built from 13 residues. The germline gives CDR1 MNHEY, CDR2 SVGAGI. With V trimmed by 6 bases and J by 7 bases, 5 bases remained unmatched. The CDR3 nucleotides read TGTGCCAGCAGGGGGACAGGACTCAACACCATATATTTT. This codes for CASRGTGLNTIYF.

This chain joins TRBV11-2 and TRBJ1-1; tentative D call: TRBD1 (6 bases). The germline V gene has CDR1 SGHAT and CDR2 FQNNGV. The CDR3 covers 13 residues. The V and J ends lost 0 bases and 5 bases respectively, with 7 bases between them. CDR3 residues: CASSLEGGTEAFF. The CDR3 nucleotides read TGTGCCAGCAGCTTAGAAGGGGGAACTGAAGCTTTCTTT.

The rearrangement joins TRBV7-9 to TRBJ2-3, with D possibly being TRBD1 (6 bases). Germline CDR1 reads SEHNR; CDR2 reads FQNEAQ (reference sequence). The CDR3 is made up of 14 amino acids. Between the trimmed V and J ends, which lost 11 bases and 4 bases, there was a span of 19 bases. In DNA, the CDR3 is TGTGCCGGAGATTCAGGGGTAGTCGCAGATACGCAGTATTTT. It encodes CAGDSGVVADTQYF.

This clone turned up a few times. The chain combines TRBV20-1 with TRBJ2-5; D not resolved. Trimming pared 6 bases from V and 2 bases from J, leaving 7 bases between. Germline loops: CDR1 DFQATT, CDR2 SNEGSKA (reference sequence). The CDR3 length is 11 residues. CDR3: CSAIIQETQYF. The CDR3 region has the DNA TGCAGTGCAATAATACAAGAGACCCAGTACTTC.

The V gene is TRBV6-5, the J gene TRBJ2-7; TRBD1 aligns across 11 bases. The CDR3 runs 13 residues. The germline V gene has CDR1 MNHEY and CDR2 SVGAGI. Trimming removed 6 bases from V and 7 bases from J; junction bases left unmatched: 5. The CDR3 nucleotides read TGTGCCAGCAGAGGACAGGGGGCGGGTGAGCAGTACTTC. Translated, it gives CASRGQGAGEQYF.

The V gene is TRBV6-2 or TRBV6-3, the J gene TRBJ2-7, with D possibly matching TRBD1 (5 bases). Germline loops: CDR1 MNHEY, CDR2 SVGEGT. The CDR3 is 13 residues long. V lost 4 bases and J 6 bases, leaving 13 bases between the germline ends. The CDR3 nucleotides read TGTGCCAGCAGTTTTCAGGGCCCTGGCGAGCAGTACTTC. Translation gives CASSFQGPGEQYF.

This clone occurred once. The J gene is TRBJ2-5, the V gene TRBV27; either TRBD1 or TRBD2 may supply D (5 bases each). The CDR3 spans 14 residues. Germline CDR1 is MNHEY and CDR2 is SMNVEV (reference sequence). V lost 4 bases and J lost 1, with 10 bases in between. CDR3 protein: CASSSGARQETQYF. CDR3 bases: TGTGCCAGCAGTTCCGGGGCACGCCAAGAGACCCAGTACTTC.

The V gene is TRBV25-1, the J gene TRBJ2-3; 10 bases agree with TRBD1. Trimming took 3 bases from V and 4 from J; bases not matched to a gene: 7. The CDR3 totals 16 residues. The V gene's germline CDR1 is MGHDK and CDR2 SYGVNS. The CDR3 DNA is TGTGCCAGCAGTGAGCCGGGACAGGGGTTATCAGATACGCAGTATTTT. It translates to CASSEPGQGLSDTQYF.